The T cell receptor (beta chain) under discussion was sequenced for a study of blood T cells in healthy people across ages. This clonotype was counted at least ten times. The use of a sample-barcoded 5' primer and a J-beta primer mix characterized a second PCR of about 6 to 12 cycles. TCRdb fed the 5' RACE reads into MiXCR, producing one record per CDR3 protein. The table lists 800,000 to 950,000 distinct CDR3 sequences, around 34% of them singletons. The CDR3 sequence is 14 residues long. V lost 6 bases and J lost 1; bases outside the gene matches: 5. The chain recombines TRBV12-3 or TRBV12-4 with TRBJ2-5; the match to TRBD1 covers 7 bases. This sequence was found in a man aged 18-30 years in good health. The specimen was blood. CDR3 coding DNA: TGTGCCAGCAGACCAGACAGGGCCCAAGAGACCCAGTACTTC. Its protein product is CASRPDRAQETQYF.